Each of the 10 T cell receptor beta chains below was sequenced from the same sample in a study of regulatory T cells in long-lasting Graves disease. Time point described: newly diagnosed GD, antithyroid drugs for less than 3 months. The TCR library was made from RNA that had been extracted from PBMCs in TRIzol. Through Arm-PCR of CDR3 regions and iRepertoire HTBI primers, TCR beta libraries were built. TCRdb processed the multiplex PCR reads anew with MiXCR; each CDR3 protein has one entry. Of approximately 540,000 distinct CDR3 sequences listed, approximately 12% were seen once; the top ten hold about 8.9%. This same sample was also taken into another study, of T cells in Graves' hyperthyroidism and ophthalmopathy.

Sequenced here: peripheral blood mononuclear cells (PBMCs), sampled at new diagnosis, from a patient treated with antithyroid drugs. These TCRs come from a woman in her twenties or thirties with Graves disease.

This clonotype was seen repeatedly, ten times or more. This rearrangement joins TRBV6-1 to TRBJ1-1; unclear D gene. The CDR3 is 14 amino acids. The V end was cut by 5 bases, the J end by 6 bases, with 16 bases between. Germline lookup yields CDR1 MNHNS and CDR2 SASEGT. Written as DNA, the CDR3 is TGTGCCAGCAGTCTGCTTTCTGGGTCCCCTGAAGCTTTCTTT. Its protein is CASSLLSGSPEAFF.

This clonotype has ten or more counts. Written as DNA, the CDR3 is TGTGCCAGCAGCGACAGGGCTGGCACTGAAGCTTTCTTT. This sequence encodes CASSDRAGTEAFF. The genes are TRBV2 and TRBJ1-1; 7 nucleotides match TRBD1. Germline V gene sequence: CDR1 SNHLY, CDR2 FYNNEI. The CDR3 covers 13 residues. V shed 6 bases and J 4 bases; nucleotides not matched to a gene: 5. The whole variable domain, remainder taken from reference TRBV2 and TRBJ1-1, is EPEVTQTPSHQVTQMGQEVILRCVPISNHLYFYWYRQILGQKVEFLVSFYNNEISEKSEIFDDQFSVERPDGSNFTLKIRSTKLEDSAMYFCASSDRAGTEAFFGQGTRLTVV.

This clonotype was seen repeatedly, ten times or more. The genes are TRBV4-1 and TRBJ2-1; D may be TRBD1 (6 bases). This CDR3 spans 15 amino acids. CDR1 and CDR2 (germline): MGHRA, YSYEKL. V was shortened by 6 bases and J by 5 bases, with 17 bases between the two germline ends. The CDR3 region has the DNA TGCGCCAGCAGTAGGGGGAGCGCCCCGGACAATGAGCAGTTCTTC. Amino acid sequence: CASSRGSAPDNEQFF.

The chain combines TRBV27 with TRBJ1-2; 7 nucleotides line up with TRBD1. V gave up 0 bases and J gave up 6 bases; unmatched junction bases: 10. The CDR3 sequence is 16 residues long. CDR1 and CDR2 from the germline V gene are MNHEY and SMNVEV (reference sequence). Written as DNA, the CDR3 is TGTGCCAGCAGTTTATCTTCTACAGGGGTTATCCATGGCTACACCTTC. Translating gives CASSLSSTGVIHGYTF.

This clonotype was observed at least ten times. The J gene is TRBJ2-3, the V gene TRBV20-1, with TRBD2 matching over 10 bases. This CDR3 is built from 14 residues. J was trimmed by 3 bases and V by 1 base; bases with no gene match: 1. The germline CDR1 and CDR2 sequences are DFQATT and SNEGSKA (reference sequence). The CDR3 here is CSARAAGGTDTQYF. The CDR3 bases are TGCAGTGCTAGAGCAGCGGGAGGGACAGATACGCAGTATTTT.

This clonotype has ten or more counts. V gene TRBV6-2 or TRBV6-3 combines with J gene TRBJ2-1, with 10 bases identical to TRBD1. The trim removed 1 base at V and 7 bases at J, leaving 7 bases unmatched. The CDR3 spans 16 residues. CDR1 and CDR2 from the germline V gene are MNHEY and SVGEGT. The CDR3 nucleotides are TGTGCCAGCAGTTACTGGACAGGGGGGGGCCATAATGAGCAGTTCTTC. Protein product: CASSYWTGGGHNEQFF.

This clonotype was detected only a few times. The V gene is TRBV20-1, the J gene TRBJ1-5, with D possibly being TRBD1 (6 bases). The CDR3 loop spans 19 amino acids. Germline CDR1 is DFQATT and CDR2 is SNEGSKA (reference sequence). Trimming stripped 3 bases from V and 4 bases from J, with 28 bases between. CDR3 sequence: CSAREFGQSAQAVNQPQHF. The CDR3 DNA reads TGCAGTGCTAGGGAATTCGGACAGAGCGCCCAAGCTGTAAATCAGCCCCAGCATTTT.

This clonotype was detected many times. The V and J genes are TRBV12-3 or TRBV12-4 and TRBJ2-5; the match to TRBD1 covers 9 bases. Trimming at V came to 6 bases and at J to 3 bases, leaving 5 bases not matched to a gene. CDR3 length: 14 residues. Here the CDR3 reads CASSLRDREETQYF. The DNA for the CDR3 is TGTGCCAGCAGCCTCCGGGACAGGGAAGAGACCCAGTACTTC.

This clonotype was seen at least ten times. The gene calls are TRBV11-3 and TRBJ1-4; 9 bases agree with TRBD1. Germline assignment: CDR1 SGHNT and CDR2 YENEEA. J lost 7 bases, V lost 3 bases, and 3 bases had no gene match. CDR3 length: 14 amino acids. CDR3 bases: TGTGCCAGCAGCTTCGGGACAGGGACTGAAAAACTGTTTTTT. It specifies CASSFGTGTEKLFF.

This clonotype has a handful of counts. This chain connects TRBV7-8 to TRBJ2-7; 8 bases fit TRBD1. CDR1 is SGHVS, CDR2 FQNEAQ, per germline. The trim removed 0 bases at V and 3 bases at J, leaving 10 bases unmatched. CDR3 length: 17 residues. The CDR3 region is CASSLALDRVVNYEQYF. CDR3 in DNA: TGTGCCAGCAGCTTAGCCCTGGACAGGGTGGTAAACTACGAGCAGTACTTC.